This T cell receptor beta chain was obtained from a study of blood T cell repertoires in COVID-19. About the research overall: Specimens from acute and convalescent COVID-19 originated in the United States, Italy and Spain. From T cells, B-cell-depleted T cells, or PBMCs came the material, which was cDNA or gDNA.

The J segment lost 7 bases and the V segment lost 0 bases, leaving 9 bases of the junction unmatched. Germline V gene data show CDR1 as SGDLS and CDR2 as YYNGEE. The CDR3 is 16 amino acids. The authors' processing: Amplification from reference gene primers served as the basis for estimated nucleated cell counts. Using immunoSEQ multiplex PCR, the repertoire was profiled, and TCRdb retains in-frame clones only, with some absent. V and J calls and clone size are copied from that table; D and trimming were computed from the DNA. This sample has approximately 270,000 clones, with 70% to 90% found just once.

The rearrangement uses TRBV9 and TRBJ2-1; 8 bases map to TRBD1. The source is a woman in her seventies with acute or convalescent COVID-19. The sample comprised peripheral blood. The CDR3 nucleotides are TGTGCCAGCAGCGTAGAGGGACAGGTCATTGGAAATGAGCAGTTCTTC. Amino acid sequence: CASSVEGQVIGNEQFF.